Each of the 7 T cell receptor beta chains below was sequenced from the same sample in a study of blood T cell repertoires in COVID-19 (dated by TCRdb to between 2020 and 2021). The library was generated by the immunoSEQ multiplex PCR assay. TCRdb stores this immuneACCESS table with in-frame sequences only. Part of the clones is absent; in the studies checked, under half of the shortfall reflects unresolved V genes, and no reason is known for the rest. The sample table holds approximately 300,000 clones, of which roughly 90% were seen once. Clones ranked in the top ten supply under 8% of the sample. Sequencing used peripheral blood. These receptor sequences come from a man aged 18 to 29 who had recovered from COVID-19.

The chain carries TRBV28 and TRBJ2-3; 10 positions match TRBD2. In germline, CDR1 is MDHEN, CDR2 SYDVKM. This CDR3 spans 15 amino acids. Unmatched junction bases numbered 10, after V lost 7 bases and J lost 6 bases. DNA for the CDR3: TGTGCCAGCACGCCTAGCGGGAGTCTGGGGGATACGCAGTATTTT. Residues: CASTPSGSLGDTQYF.

The rearrangement joins TRBV7-9 to TRBJ1-5; D not resolved. CDR3 size: 12 residues. Trimming cost V 4 bases and J 3 bases, with 4 bases left between them. Germline V lookup: CDR1 SEHNR, CDR2 FQNEAQ (reference sequence). CDR3 residues: CASSSYNQPQHF. Here the CDR3 DNA reads TGTGCCAGCAGCTCGTACAATCAGCCCCAGCATTTT.

Only one count was recorded for this clone. The V gene is TRBV4-3, the J gene TRBJ2-2; D unclear. CDR3 length equals 14 residues. Trimming removed 3 bases from V and 3 bases from J, with 8 bases in between. In germline, CDR1 is LGHNA, CDR2 YSLEER. As DNA, the CDR3 is TGCGCCAGCAGCCATCTCCCCGACACCGGGGAGCTGTTTTTT. Translating gives CASSHLPDTGELFF.

This chain joins TRBV6-5 and TRBJ2-7; D perhaps matches TRBD2 (7 bases). Germline CDR1 is MNHEY and CDR2 is SVGAGI. Trimming removed 6 bases at V and 4 bases at J, with 19 bases between. This CDR3 is built from 15 residues. The CDR3 spells CASSPEGEGLYEQYF. As DNA, the CDR3 is TGTGCCAGCAGCCCCGAGGGGGAGGGCCTATACGAGCAGTACTTC.

This chain links TRBV9 with TRBJ2-1; 14 nucleotides align to TRBD2. The germline gives CDR1 SGDLS, CDR2 YYNGEE. CDR3 length equals 17 residues. V gave up 3 bases and J gave up 7 bases; unmatched junction bases: 9. The CDR3 coding sequence is TGTGCCAGCAGCGCCAGCAGACTAGCGGGAGGGCCAAATGAGCAGTTCTTC. It is translated as CASSASRLAGGPNEQFF.

The J gene is TRBJ1-3, the V gene TRBV3-1 (or the pseudogene TRBV3-2); TRBD1 might be the D (6 bases). Germline loops: CDR1 LGHDT, CDR2 YNNKEL (reference sequence). V was shortened by 4 bases and J by 3 bases, with 16 bases between the two germline ends. The CDR3 has 16 amino acids. CDR3 sequence: CASSLGAGELGNTIYF. CDR3 DNA: TGTGCCAGCAGCCTCGGAGCAGGGGAACTTGGAAACACCATATATTTT.

This clone occurred once. The chain has TRBV27 and TRBJ1-2, with TRBD1 identical over 9 bases. The length of the CDR3 is 16 residues. The trim removed 5 bases at V and 4 bases at J, leaving 11 bases unmatched. Germline V lookup: CDR1 MNHEY, CDR2 SMNVEV (reference sequence). In DNA form, the CDR3 reads TGTGCCAGCAGTCTGGGACAGGGTTCACCCTTCTATGGCTACACCTTC. This sequence encodes CASSLGQGSPFYGYTF.